This TCR beta chain was retrieved from a study of T-cell reconstitution after alpha-beta-depleted transplantation in children. Findings and caveats of the study: The authors attributed T-cell counts and diversity one year after transplant mostly to newly produced T cells.

Germline lookup yields CDR1 ENHRY and CDR2 SYGVKD. This CDR3 spans 17 amino acids. With V trimmed by 2 bases and J by 0 bases, 6 bases remained unmatched. Library preparation (for TCRbeta) was performed with unique molecular identifiers. TCRdb re-analysed the PCR reads in MiXCR, keeping a single row per CDR3 protein. The sample lists a few hundred thousand distinct CDR3 sequences, 25% to 30% occurring once. This clonotype came up a few times. The antigen remains undetermined. This chain connects TRBV10-3 to TRBJ2-7; 11 bases align to TRBD2. This clonotype was obtained from a boy in the first two years of life with Wiskott-Aldrich syndrome, due to receive a stem cell transplant. This material consisted of PBMCs, taken before TCRalphabeta/CD19-depleted stem cell transplant. CDR3 amino acids: CAISEQGLADSSYEQYF. The CDR3 bases are TGTGCCATCAGTGAGCAGGGACTAGCGGACAGCTCCTACGAGCAGTACTTC.